The 5 T cell receptor beta chains given below trace back to one sample, sequenced in a study of blood T cells in healthy people across ages. PCR was performed a second time for roughly 7 to 12 cycles using a sample-barcoded 5' primer and a J-beta primer mix. Each CDR3 protein gets one entry after TCRdb re-called the 5' RACE reads with MiXCR. The data show 710,000 or so distinct CDR3 sequences, about 30% seen once. The specimen was blood. These TCRs come from a woman older than 75 in good health.

The chain is built from TRBV30 and TRBJ2-2; 8 bases agree with TRBD1. This CDR3 region has 11 residues. Germline V CDR1 and CDR2: GTSNPN, SVGIG (reference sequence). The V segment lost 4 bases and the J segment 9 bases; nucleotides outside the gene matches: 1. The CDR3 sequence: CAWTGGRELFF. As DNA, the CDR3 is TGTGCCTGGACAGGGGGCAGGGAGCTGTTTTTT.

In this sample, this clonotype turned up many times. V gene TRBV7-2 combines with J gene TRBJ2-5; weak D call: TRBD1 (6 bases). The CDR3 loop spans 14 amino acids. Germline assignment: CDR1 SGHTA and CDR2 FQGNSA. V was cut by 5 bases and J by 3 bases, with 13 bases left in between. DNA for the CDR3: TGTGCCAGCAGCAAACAGGGTGGGGAAGAGACCCAGTACTTC. It translates to CASSKQGGEETQYF.

This clonotype showed up just a few times. The V call is TRBV19, the J call TRBJ2-1, with 13 bases fitting TRBD2. The junction had 6 bases not matched to a gene; V was cut back by 5 bases and J by 2 bases. This CDR3 comprises 17 residues. Per germline, CDR1 LNHDA and CDR2 SQIVND (reference sequence). The CDR3 spells CASSPRLAGGPYNEQFF. In nucleotides, the CDR3 is TGTGCCAGTAGTCCAAGACTAGCGGGGGGCCCCTACAATGAGCAGTTCTTC.

J is TRBJ1-1 and V is TRBV30; 9 bases align to TRBD1. After removal of 5 bases from V and 1 base from J, the junction contained 2 bases not matched to a gene. CDR3 length: 13 amino acids. Germline CDR1 GTSNPN, CDR2 SVGIG (reference sequence). The CDR3 DNA reads TGTGCCTGGGGGGGACAGGGGAACACTGAAGCTTTCTTT. Encoded protein: CAWGGQGNTEAFF.

The V and J genes are TRBV20-1 and TRBJ2-1, with D uncertain. This CDR3 contains 13 residues. The germline V and J ends were trimmed by 6 bases and 0 bases, with 9 bases remaining between them. Germline V CDR1 and CDR2: DFQATT, SNEGSKA (reference sequence). The chain's CDR3 is CSAPQRSYNEQFF. The CDR3 nucleotides read TGCAGTGCCCCCCAGCGCTCCTACAATGAGCAGTTCTTC.